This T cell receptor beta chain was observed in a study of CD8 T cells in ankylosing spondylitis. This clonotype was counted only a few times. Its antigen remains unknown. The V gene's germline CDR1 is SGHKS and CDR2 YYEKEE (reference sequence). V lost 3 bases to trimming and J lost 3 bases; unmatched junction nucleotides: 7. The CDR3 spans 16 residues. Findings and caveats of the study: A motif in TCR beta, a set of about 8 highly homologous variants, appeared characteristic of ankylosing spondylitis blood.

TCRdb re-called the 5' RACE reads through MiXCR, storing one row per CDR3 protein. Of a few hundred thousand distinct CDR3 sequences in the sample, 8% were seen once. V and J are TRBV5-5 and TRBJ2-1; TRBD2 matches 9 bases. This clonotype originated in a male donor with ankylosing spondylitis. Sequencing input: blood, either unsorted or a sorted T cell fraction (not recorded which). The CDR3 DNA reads TGTGCCAGCAGCTCTCGACTAGCGGATTACTACAATGAGCAGTTCTTC. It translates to CASSSRLADYYNEQFF.